A single sample gave rise to the 20 T cell receptor beta chains below, sequenced in a study of patients and donors after allogeneic stem cell transplantation. A single record per CDR3 protein comes from TCRdb applying MiXCR to the RT-PCR reads. The table shows some 200,000 distinct CDR3 sequences, with around two fifths occurring only once. Sequences were obtained from blood, either unsorted or a sorted T cell fraction (not recorded which). These receptors came from a human donor who was either an allogeneic HSCT recipient or a stem cell or donor lymphocyte infusion donor (not recorded which). It is not recorded whose cells these are; they may come from a transplant donor.

The genes are TRBV28 and TRBJ2-2; TRBD2 matches at 9 bases. The CDR3 consists of 14 residues. V gave up 8 bases and J gave up 6 bases; unmatched junction bases: 7. CDR1 MDHEN and CDR2 SYDVKM come from the germline V gene. The CDR3, as DNA: TGTGCCAGCGACGTAGCGGGAGTCCCCGGGGAGCTGTTTTTT. It specifies CASDVAGVPGELFF.

Remarks on this clonotype: A junction boundary mismatches the germline segment, possibly from a read error. The V call is TRBV3-1, the J call TRBJ2-5, with D perhaps matching TRBD1 or TRBD2 (5 bases each). In germline, CDR1 is LGHDT, CDR2 YNNKEL (reference sequence). The CDR3 is 11 amino acids. The CDR3 region has the DNA TGTGCCAGCAGCATCCTGGGACGGATTAACTTC. Translating gives CASSILGRINF.

The table lists this clonotype with a few counts. The rearrangement joins TRBV12-3 or TRBV12-4 to TRBJ1-5; no clear D. The CDR3 is made up of 13 amino acids. Trimming cost V 6 bases and J 1 base, with 7 bases left between them. The CDR3: CASSRWSNQPQHF. CDR3 coding DNA: TGTGCCAGCAGCCGCTGGAGCAATCAGCCCCAGCATTTT.

This clonotype was recorded a few times. The gene calls are TRBV6-6 and TRBJ1-3; perhaps TRBD1 as D (5 bases). The CDR3 runs 14 residues. The germline V and J ends were trimmed by 5 bases and 2 bases, with 10 bases remaining between them. CDR1 and CDR2 (germline): MNHNY, SVGAGI (reference sequence). This CDR3 reads CASSDGGTGNTIYF. Here the CDR3 DNA reads TGTGCCAGCAGTGATGGGGGAACTGGAAACACCATATATTTT.

This clonotype came up once. The DNA for the CDR3 is TGCAGCGTCACGGGCGGCCCGGGCGTGGACCGGGGCTATGGCTACACCTTC. This translates into CSVTGGPGVDRGYGYTF. The rearrangement uses TRBV29-1 and TRBJ1-2; D unresolved. V lost 6 bases and J 4 bases, leaving 27 bases between the germline ends. The CDR3 is 17 amino acids. The germline gives CDR1 SQVTM, CDR2 ANQGSEA.

The J gene is TRBJ2-7, the V gene TRBV4-2; D tentatively reads TRBD1 or TRBD2 (5 bases each). Germline V gene sequence: CDR1 LGHNA, CDR2 YNFKEQ. V was trimmed by 6 bases and J by 3 bases, leaving 18 bases between them. The CDR3 is 15 amino acids. The CDR3: CASRRDTGGLYEQYF. In nucleotides, the CDR3 is TGTGCCAGCAGGCGAGATACAGGAGGCCTCTACGAGCAGTACTTC.

The rearrangement joins TRBV9 to TRBJ2-1, with unresolved D. Germline loops: CDR1 SGDLS, CDR2 YYNGEE. The CDR3 spans 16 residues. V lost 0 bases to trimming and J lost 2 bases, with 12 bases between them. CDR3 loop: CASSVVADQTYNEQFF. The CDR3 DNA follows: TGTGCCAGCAGCGTAGTGGCAGACCAAACCTACAATGAGCAGTTCTTC.

The genes are TRBV4-3 and TRBJ2-5; 10 nucleotides agree with TRBD2. The CDR3 is 18 residues long. Germline lookup yields CDR1 LGHNA and CDR2 YSLEER. Losses at the gene ends were 0 bases for V and 4 bases for J; bases not matched to a gene: 11. The CDR3 spells CASSQDTLAGETGETQYF. The CDR3 DNA is TGCGCCAGCAGCCAAGATACCCTAGCGGGAGAAACGGGAGAGACCCAGTACTTC.

The rearrangement joins TRBV5-1 to TRBJ2-5; D is undetermined. The CDR3 loop spans 15 amino acids. Germline V CDR1 and CDR2: SGHRS, YFSETQ. V lost 0 bases and J lost 5, with 14 bases in between. The CDR3 coding sequence is TGCGCCAGCAGCTTGGCGGCTCTAGAGTCGGAGACCCAGTACTTC. It codes for CASSLAALESETQYF.

This clonotype has only a few counts. V and J are TRBV29-1 and TRBJ1-1, with D uncertain. This CDR3 has 11 amino acids. The germline gives CDR1 SQVTM, CDR2 ANQGSEA. The V gene lost 6 bases and the J gene lost 5 bases, with 10 bases spanning the gap. CDR3 in amino acids: CSVGWVTEAFF. For the CDR3, the DNA is TGCAGCGTGGGGTGGGTGACTGAAGCTTTCTTT.

This chain joins TRBV4-3 and TRBJ2-1; no clear D gene. V was pared by 6 bases and J by 10 bases, with 10 bases between. The CDR3 spans 11 residues. The germline gives CDR1 LGHNA, CDR2 YSLEER. Written as DNA, the CDR3 is TGCGCCAGCAGTCGCTCAGACGAGCAGTTCTTC. Translating gives CASSRSDEQFF.

The chain uses TRBV5-1 and TRBJ1-1, with D possibly matching TRBD1 (6 bases). CDR3 length: 12 residues. CDR1 SGHRS and CDR2 YFSETQ come from the germline V gene. V was shortened by 3 bases and J by 9 bases, with 12 bases between the two germline ends. CDR3 DNA sequence: TGCGCCAGCAGCTCAGGGACAACAAAAGCTTTCTTT. The encoded protein is CASSSGTTKAFF.

This chain uses TRBV27 with TRBJ2-3, with no clear D. Germline loops: CDR1 MNHEY, CDR2 SMNVEV (reference sequence). The V end was cut by 5 bases, the J end by 3 bases, with 12 bases between. The CDR3 runs 14 residues. This CDR3 is CASSNRLGTDTQYF. CDR3 DNA: TGTGCCAGCAGTAATCGTCTTGGGACAGATACGCAGTATTTT.

J is TRBJ2-3 and V is TRBV2; 9 bases map to TRBD2. CDR3 size: 15 residues. After removal of 7 bases from V and 6 bases from J, the junction contained 11 bases not matched to a gene. From germline, CDR1 is SNHLY and CDR2 FYNNEI. CDR3 DNA sequence: TGTGCCAGCACAATAGTAGCGGGAGTAACGGATACGCAGTATTTT. It codes for CASTIVAGVTDTQYF.

The gene calls are TRBV5-5 and TRBJ1-1; tentative D call: TRBD1 (5 bases). The CDR3 length is 16 residues. Trimming pared 0 bases from V and 1 base from J, leaving 13 bases between. Germline V gene data show CDR1 as SGHKS and CDR2 as YYEKEE (reference sequence). CDR3 coding DNA: TGTGCCAGCAGCTTGGGGCAGGGCAGAAGGAACACTGAAGCTTTCTTT. It translates to CASSLGQGRRNTEAFF.

The rearrangement uses TRBV9 and TRBJ2-1; 10 positions match TRBD2. CDR3 length equals 15 residues. The germline gives CDR1 SGDLS, CDR2 YYNGEE. V lost 3 bases and J lost 6; bases outside the gene matches: 6. The CDR3 loop reads CASSGAGGMFNEQFF. The DNA of the CDR3 is TGTGCCAGCAGCGGAGCGGGAGGGATGTTCAATGAGCAGTTCTTC.

The rearrangement links TRBV13 to TRBJ2-2; TRBD1 matches 7 bases. The V gene's germline CDR1 is PRHDT and CDR2 FYEKMQ (reference sequence). This CDR3 region has 15 residues. V lost 6 bases, J lost 4 bases, and 8 bases stayed unmatched. The CDR3 reads CASSTKDRTTGELFF. The CDR3 nucleotides read TGTGCCAGCAGTACTAAGGACAGGACCACCGGGGAGCTGTTTTTT.

This clonotype occurred a few times. J is TRBJ2-5 and V is TRBV5-6; tentative D call: TRBD1 (5 bases). With 3 bases removed from V and 1 base from J, the gap between germline ends came to 13 bases. The CDR3 contains 15 residues. The germline CDR1 and CDR2 sequences are SGHDT and YYEEEE. This chain's CDR3 is CASSYLGGAQETQYF. The CDR3 region has the DNA TGTGCCAGCAGCTACCTGGGTGGGGCCCAAGAGACCCAGTACTTC.

The chain recombines TRBV7-2 with TRBJ2-2, with 9 nucleotides matching TRBD2. Per the germline V gene, CDR1 is SGHTA and CDR2 is FQGNSA. CDR3 length: 16 residues. V shed 5 bases and J 1 base; nucleotides not matched to a gene: 5. The CDR3 DNA sequence: TGTGCCAGCAGCCCTCTAGCGGGACAGAACACCGGGGAGCTGTTTTTT. Residues: CASSPLAGQNTGELFF.

This chain links TRBV20-1 with TRBJ1-2; D is ambiguous. Germline lookup yields CDR1 DFQATT and CDR2 SNEGSKA (reference sequence). V shed 4 bases and J shed 6 bases, with 6 bases lying between them. This CDR3 spans 10 amino acids. The CDR3 region has the DNA TGCAGTGCTAATCGGGATGGCTACACCTTC. Encoded protein: CSANRDGYTF.